Reported below is one T cell receptor beta chain. These data originate in a study of blood T cell repertoires in COVID-19. Overall study context: Acute and convalescent COVID-19 samples came from the United States, Italy and Spain.

Clones were sequenced by immunoSEQ multiplex PCR, and TCRdb holds only the in-frame ones, with some missing. Of about 190,000 clones listed, around nine tenths are singletons. This CDR3 comprises 15 residues. Germline loops: CDR1 LGHDT, CDR2 YNNKEL (reference sequence). Unmatched junction bases numbered 7, after V lost 2 bases and J lost 3 bases. The rearrangement uses TRBV3-1 (or the pseudogene TRBV3-2) and TRBJ2-7; 7 bases fit TRBD1. The sample consisted of peripheral blood. The sequence was collected from a woman in her thirties or forties who had recovered from COVID-19. CDR3 sequence (DNA): TGTGCCAGCAGCCAACAACAGGGGAGCCACTACGAGCAGTACTTC. Its protein is CASSQQQGSHYEQYF.